The 5 T cell receptor beta chains below come from one sample, sequenced in a study of T cells in Graves' hyperthyroidism and ophthalmopathy. What was amplified from RNA transcripts were TCR beta CDR3 regions. The TCR CDR3 first-round RT-PCR relied on the HTBI primer set. TCRdb redid the calling of the multiplex PCR reads with MiXCR, one entry per CDR3 protein. The sample yields around 690,000 distinct CDR3 sequences, about a fifth seen once. The sequenced sample consisted of blood. Receptor source: a man under 40 with Graves' ophthalmopathy.

The chain employs TRBV5-4 and TRBJ1-2; D is perhaps TRBD1 (6 bases). Deletions cut 0 bases from V and 4 bases from J, with 10 bases between. The CDR3 loop spans 14 amino acids. CDR1 and CDR2 from the germline V gene are SGHNT and YYREEE (reference sequence). The CDR3 nucleotides read TGTGCCAGCAGCTTGGGTGGGGGCCCCTATGGCTACACCTTC. Amino acids: CASSLGGGPYGYTF.

At least ten counts were recorded for this clonotype. V and J are TRBV28 and TRBJ2-5, with D possibly TRBD2 on 6 matching bases. The CDR3 has 17 amino acids. Looked up from germline, CDR1 is MDHEN and CDR2 is SYDVKM. The germline V and J ends were trimmed by 2 bases and 5 bases, with 21 bases remaining between them. This CDR3 is CASSLDPLVLGRETQYF. The CDR3 coding sequence is TGTGCCAGCAGTTTAGATCCATTGGTGTTGGGGAGGGAGACCCAGTACTTC.

This rearrangement joins TRBV27 to TRBJ2-7; 8 bases are a match to TRBD2. Germline loops: CDR1 MNHEY, CDR2 SMNVEV (reference sequence). The CDR3 runs 14 residues. V was pared by 3 bases and J by 4 bases, with 5 bases of the junction left unmatched. The CDR3 protein is CASSFVAGRYEQYF. In DNA, the CDR3 is TGTGCCAGCAGTTTTGTAGCGGGGAGATACGAGCAGTACTTC.

This clonotype was counted many times. This chain uses TRBV18 with TRBJ1-1; D is undetermined. Germline V gene sequence: CDR1 KGHSH, CDR2 LQKENI. The CDR3 consists of 12 residues. V lost 6 bases and J 4 bases, leaving 9 bases between the germline ends. CDR3 DNA: TGTGCCAGCTCTCCGGTCAGCACTGAAGCTTTCTTT. This codes for CASSPVSTEAFF.

The chain combines TRBV7-2 with TRBJ2-2; a weak D match, TRBD1 (9 bases). The V end lost 2 bases, the J end lost 4 bases, and 35 bases lay between the germline ends. Germline V gene lookup returns CDR1 SGHTA and CDR2 FQGNSA. The length of the CDR3 is 23 residues. Here the CDR3 reads CASSLPTGGFSGTRGSSTGELFF. The CDR3 nucleotides read TGTGCCAGCAGCTTACCCACAGGGGGCTTTAGCGGGACCAGAGGTTCGAGCACCGGGGAGCTGTTTTTT.